The 32 T cell receptor beta chains in this list originate from one sample, sequenced in a study of blood T cell repertoires in COVID-19. TCRdb keeps only in-frame clones here, not all; method: immunoSEQ multiplex PCR. The sample shows 100,000 to 150,000 clones, about 81% of them seen only once. Sequencing was performed on peripheral blood. Source of these receptors: a man younger than 40 with COVID-19, enrolled during active disease.

The genes are TRBV12-3 or TRBV12-4 and TRBJ1-6; D is uncertain. V was cut by 7 bases and J by 7 bases, with 11 bases left in between. CDR3 length equals 13 residues. The CDR3 reads CASMAGGNSPLHF. In nucleotides, the CDR3 is TGTGCCAGCATGGCGGGCGGCAATTCACCCCTCCACTTT.

The J gene is TRBJ1-1, the V gene TRBV28; D possibly corresponds to TRBD1 (5 bases). The germline V gene encodes CDR1 MDHEN and CDR2 SYDVKM. Trimming pared 3 bases from V and 4 bases from J, leaving 12 bases between. The CDR3 length is 14 residues. The CDR3 loop reads CASSFYGDSTEAFF. CDR3 nucleotides: TGTGCCAGCAGTTTTTACGGTGACAGCACTGAAGCTTTCTTT.

This sequence joins TRBV24-1 and TRBJ2-2, with D possibly being TRBD2 (5 bases). In germline, CDR1 is KGHDR, CDR2 SFDVKD. CDR3 length: 15 residues. With 4 bases removed from V and 1 base from J, the gap between germline ends came to 9 bases. CDR3 loop: CATSEAGRNTGELFF. The CDR3, as DNA: TGTGCCACCAGTGAGGCGGGTCGGAACACCGGGGAGCTGTTTTTT.

V gene TRBV7-2 combines with J gene TRBJ2-5; 10 nucleotides match TRBD2. Losses at the gene ends were 3 bases for V and 5 bases for J; bases not matched to a gene: 6. Germline V gene data show CDR1 as SGHTA and CDR2 as FQGNSA. CDR3 length equals 15 residues. For the CDR3, the DNA is TGTGCCAGCAGCTTCCCTAGCGGGGGCGGGGAGACCCAGTACTTC. Protein product: CASSFPSGGGETQYF.

The chain has TRBV6-5 and TRBJ1-2, with 9 bases matching TRBD1. From germline, CDR1 is MNHEY and CDR2 SVGAGI. The length of the CDR3 is 14 residues. J was trimmed by 6 bases and V by 5 bases; bases with no gene match: 7. In nucleotides, the CDR3 is TGTGCCAGCAGTCTAGGACAGGGGATGGATGGCTACACCTTC. The encoded protein is CASSLGQGMDGYTF.

V usage is TRBV27 and J usage is TRBJ2-5; 15 bases are a match to TRBD2. The CDR3 is made up of 20 amino acids. Germline-derived CDR1 and CDR2 are MNHEY and SMNVEV (reference sequence). Trimming took 5 bases from V and 4 from J; bases not matched to a gene: 17. CDR3 protein: CASSRLRRTSGRVVGETQYF. The DNA of the CDR3 is TGTGCCAGCAGTCGCCTCCGACGGACTAGCGGGAGGGTGGTAGGAGAGACCCAGTACTTC.

The rearrangement joins TRBV24-1 to TRBJ2-3, with D possibly TRBD2 on 6 matching bases. Germline-derived CDR1 and CDR2 are KGHDR and SFDVKD. V gave up 7 bases and J gave up 13 bases, with 14 bases separating them. The CDR3 contains 11 residues. The CDR3 loop is CATRDGREEYF. As DNA, the CDR3 is TGTGCCACCAGGGACGGCAGGGAGGAGTATTTT.

The rearrangement uses TRBV5-1 and TRBJ1-2; D might be TRBD1 (5 bases). Trimming shortened V by 0 bases and J by 4 bases, and 13 bases separated the two germline ends. The CDR3 is 15 amino acids. Looked up from germline, CDR1 is SGHRS and CDR2 is YFSETQ. The CDR3 region is CASSLEVGRGYGYTF. The DNA for the CDR3 is TGCGCCAGCAGCTTGGAGGTAGGGAGGGGCTATGGCTACACCTTC.

The rearrangement uses TRBV7-2 and TRBJ2-1; D might be TRBD2 (6 bases). Germline-derived CDR1 and CDR2 are SGHTA and FQGNSA. The V gene lost 9 bases and the J gene lost 3 bases, with 12 bases spanning the gap. The CDR3 totals 13 residues. Written as DNA, the CDR3 is TGTGCCAGGGGGCGGGGAAGCTACAATGAGCAGTTCTTC. Its protein product is CARGRGSYNEQFF.

The J gene is TRBJ1-1, the V gene TRBV19, with D maybe TRBD1 (5 bases). With 6 bases removed from V and 5 bases from J, the gap between germline ends came to 19 bases. The CDR3 has 15 amino acids. Germline V gene data show CDR1 as LNHDA and CDR2 as SQIVND (reference sequence). CDR3 sequence: CASRQLDTLGTEAFF. The CDR3 region has the DNA TGTGCCAGTAGACAATTGGACACCCTGGGAACTGAAGCTTTCTTT.

The gene calls are TRBV9 and TRBJ2-1, with 9 bases lining up with TRBD2. J was trimmed by 0 bases and V by 2 bases; bases with no gene match: 3. The CDR3 has 16 residues. In germline, CDR1 is SGDLS, CDR2 YYNGEE. Here the CDR3 reads CASSVSGSRSYNEQFF. In DNA, the CDR3 is TGTGCCAGCAGCGTTAGCGGGAGTCGCTCCTACAATGAGCAGTTCTTC.

The genes are TRBV6-5 and TRBJ2-1, with D uncertain. CDR1 is MNHEY and CDR2 is SVGAGI in the germline V gene. The CDR3 spans 14 residues. The germline V and J ends were trimmed by 11 bases and 1 base, with 15 bases remaining between them. CDR3 protein: CADGKTKSYNEQFF. CDR3 bases: TGTGCCGACGGTAAGACAAAATCCTACAATGAGCAGTTCTTC.

In its sample, this clone was seen a few times. This chain uses TRBV7-2 with TRBJ2-2, with 14 bases lining up with TRBD2. V dropped 5 bases and J dropped 5; count of bases not matched to a gene: 7. The CDR3 spans 17 residues. Germline CDR1 reads SGHTA; CDR2 reads FQGNSA. The CDR3 loop is CASSGGTSGGGTGELFF. The DNA of the CDR3 is TGTGCCAGCAGCGGTGGGACTAGCGGGGGCGGAACCGGGGAGCTGTTTTTT.

The V call is TRBV28, the J call TRBJ1-1; 9 bases are shared with TRBD1. J lost 10 bases, V lost 0 bases, and 0 bases had no gene match. The CDR3 is made up of 12 amino acids. CDR1 is MDHEN, CDR2 SYDVKM, per germline. CDR3 bases: TGTGCCAGCAGTTTATGGACAGGGGGAGCTTTCTTT. Amino acids: CASSLWTGGAFF.

The rearrangement joins TRBV28 to TRBJ2-1, with 9 bases fitting TRBD2. Trimming took 5 bases from V and 7 from J; bases not matched to a gene: 12. The CDR3 totals 16 residues. Germline CDR1 MDHEN, CDR2 SYDVKM. Here the CDR3 DNA reads TGTGCCAGCAGTCGTCCTGGGGCGGGAGGGATTAATGAGCAGTTCTTC. This encodes CASSRPGAGGINEQFF.

This clone appeared many times. The chain recombines TRBV6-6 with TRBJ1-4; D uncertain. The CDR3 extends over 13 amino acids. V was cut by 4 bases and J by 5 bases, with 8 bases left in between. Per the germline V gene, CDR1 is MNHNY and CDR2 is SVGAGI (reference sequence). CDR3 DNA: TGTGCCAGCAGTTTTGACACAAATGAAAAACTGTTTTTT. Amino acids: CASSFDTNEKLFF.

There are a few counts of this clone. The genes are TRBV7-2 and TRBJ1-6; 7 bases agree with TRBD1. Trimming at V came to 3 bases and at J to 0 bases, leaving 8 bases not matched to a gene. CDR1 and CDR2 (germline): SGHTA, FQGNSA. There are 18 residues in the CDR3. The CDR3 reads CASSLRGTESSYNSPLHF. As DNA, the CDR3 is TGTGCCAGCAGCTTGAGAGGGACAGAGAGCTCCTATAATTCACCCCTCCACTTT.

The V and J genes are TRBV29-1 and TRBJ2-3; 7 bases agree with TRBD2. Germline CDR1 is SQVTM and CDR2 is ANQGSEA. The CDR3 runs 13 residues. V was pared by 6 bases and J by 2 bases, with 5 bases of the junction left unmatched. The CDR3 sequence: CSVSAGTTDTQYF. The CDR3 DNA sequence: TGCAGCGTCTCAGCGGGAACCACAGATACGCAGTATTTT.

This chain uses TRBV28 with TRBJ1-5; D is ambiguous. From germline, CDR1 is MDHEN and CDR2 SYDVKM. Trimming took 4 bases from V and 5 from J, leaving 3 bases between them. The CDR3 extends over 11 amino acids. The CDR3 region has the DNA TGTGCCAGCAGTTCGGATCAGCCCCAGCATTTT. Protein product: CASSSDQPQHF.

This clone was picked up one time. The J gene is TRBJ2-7, the V gene TRBV3-1 (or the pseudogene TRBV3-2), with 8 bases fitting TRBD1. This CDR3 contains 15 residues. CDR1 and CDR2 from the germline V gene are LGHDT and YNNKEL (reference sequence). J lost 5 bases, V lost 4 bases, and 10 bases had no gene match. As DNA, the CDR3 is TGTGCCAGCAGCCTTCAGGGGGCGACGATCGACGAGCAGTACTTC. This translates into CASSLQGATIDEQYF.

This rearrangement joins TRBV7-9 to TRBJ1-5; maybe TRBD1 (5 bases). This CDR3 has 15 residues. In germline, CDR1 is SEHNR, CDR2 FQNEAQ (reference sequence). The V end lost 0 bases, the J end lost 2 bases, and 8 bases lay between the germline ends. The DNA of the CDR3 is TGTGCCAGCAGCTTAGCGGGGGAGGGCAATCAGCCCCAGCATTTT. Translation: CASSLAGEGNQPQHF.

The chain couples TRBV19 to TRBJ2-2; TRBD1 agrees at 8 bases. V shed 4 bases and J 6 bases; nucleotides not matched to a gene: 10. Germline CDR1 reads LNHDA; CDR2 reads SQIVND (reference sequence). This CDR3 spans 16 amino acids. CDR3 region: CASSKRGQGAAGELFF. The DNA of the CDR3 is TGTGCCAGTAGTAAAAGAGGGCAGGGGGCAGCCGGGGAGCTGTTTTTT.

V and J are TRBV30 and TRBJ2-7; TRBD2 might be the D (6 bases). Deletions cut 4 bases from V and 4 bases from J, with 14 bases between. The CDR3 is 13 residues long. Per the germline V gene, CDR1 is GTSNPN and CDR2 is SVGIG (reference sequence). The CDR3 is CAWKSGGRYEQYF. DNA for the CDR3: TGTGCCTGGAAATCCGGAGGGCGGTACGAGCAGTACTTC. The full variable domain, rest sourced from reference TRBV30 and TRBJ2-7, is SQTIHQWPATLVQPVGSPLSLECTVEGTSNPNLYWYRQAAGRGLQLLFYSVGIGQISSEVPQNLSASRPQDRQFILSSKKLLLSDSGFYLCAWKSGGRYEQYFGPGTRLTVT.

The rearrangement uses TRBV7-6 and TRBJ2-7; perhaps TRBD2 as D (5 bases). Germline V CDR1 and CDR2: SGHVS, FNYEAQ. The V end lost 2 bases, the J end lost 0 bases, and 11 bases lay between the germline ends. CDR3 length: 15 residues. The CDR3, as DNA: TGTGCCAGCAGCTTATCACTAGGGCCCTCCTACGAGCAGTACTTC. It specifies CASSLSLGPSYEQYF.

CDR3 in amino acids: CASSIGDSNQPQHF. In nucleotides, the CDR3 is TGTGCCAGCAGCATAGGGGACAGTAATCAGCCCCAGCATTTT. This chain links TRBV7-8 with TRBJ1-5; 7 bases line up with TRBD1. This CDR3 is built from 14 residues. Trimming cost V 5 bases and J 4 bases; bases outside gene matches: 5. Germline V gene sequence: CDR1 SGHVS, CDR2 FQNEAQ.

This rearrangement joins TRBV6-2 or TRBV6-3 to TRBJ2-3; D gene ambiguous. The germline gives CDR1 MNHEY, CDR2 SVGEGT. CDR3 length: 11 amino acids. Trimming left V 4 bases short and J 4 bases short, with 3 bases between. This CDR3 is CASSSADTQYF. The DNA for the CDR3 is TGTGCCAGCAGTTCGGCAGATACGCAGTATTTT.

In its sample, this clone was seen once. The chain uses TRBV9 and TRBJ2-7; 8 bases map to TRBD1. The germline V gene has CDR1 SGDLS and CDR2 YYNGEE. The trim removed 2 bases at V and 2 bases at J, leaving 9 bases unmatched. The CDR3 is made up of 16 amino acids. The CDR3 loop is CASSVPDRAITYEQYF. In nucleotides, the CDR3 is TGTGCCAGCAGCGTCCCGGACAGGGCGATCACCTACGAGCAGTACTTC.

The J gene is TRBJ1-4, the V gene TRBV4-1; 8 positions match TRBD1. Germline lookup yields CDR1 MGHRA and CDR2 YSYEKL. The CDR3 totals 18 residues. J was trimmed by 4 bases and V by 0 bases; bases with no gene match: 10. CDR3 protein: CASSQDRDRGHFNEKLFF. CDR3 bases: TGCGCCAGCAGCCAAGATAGAGACAGGGGCCACTTTAATGAAAAACTGTTTTTT.

The CDR3 here is CASSQGAEAFF. The CDR3 DNA sequence: TGTGCCAGCAGCCAGGGGGCTGAAGCTTTCTTT. This chain uses TRBV7-9 with TRBJ1-1, with 7 positions matching TRBD1. V lost 5 bases to trimming and J lost 6 bases; unmatched junction nucleotides: 0. The germline CDR1 and CDR2 sequences are SEHNR and FQNEAQ (reference sequence). The CDR3 extends over 11 amino acids.

The V and J genes are TRBV19 and TRBJ2-3; tentative D call: TRBD2 (5 bases). The CDR3 extends over 14 amino acids. V gave up 3 bases and J gave up 2 bases, with 9 bases separating them. CDR1 and CDR2 (germline): LNHDA, SQIVND (reference sequence). CDR3 residues: CASSMLGNTDTQYF. The CDR3 nucleotides read TGTGCCAGTAGTATGCTCGGGAACACAGATACGCAGTATTTT.

The table lists this clone with a count of one. This sequence joins TRBV5-6 and TRBJ1-3; D is uncertain. V lost 0 bases and J lost 0, with 10 bases in between. Germline V gene lookup returns CDR1 SGHDT and CDR2 YYEEEE. The CDR3 extends over 16 amino acids. DNA for the CDR3: TGTGCCAGCAGCTTGGGAGGGCAGGCCTCTGGAAACACCATATATTTT. Its protein product is CASSLGGQASGNTIYF.

The chain combines TRBV19 with TRBJ1-3, with D hard to call. Germline V gene sequence: CDR1 LNHDA, CDR2 SQIVND (reference sequence). Between the trimmed V and J ends, which lost 4 bases and 0 bases, there was a span of 7 bases. The CDR3 consists of 14 residues. In DNA, the CDR3 is TGTGCCAGTAGTAGTAGTAGCTCTGGAAACACCATATATTTT. Translated, it gives CASSSSSSGNTIYF.